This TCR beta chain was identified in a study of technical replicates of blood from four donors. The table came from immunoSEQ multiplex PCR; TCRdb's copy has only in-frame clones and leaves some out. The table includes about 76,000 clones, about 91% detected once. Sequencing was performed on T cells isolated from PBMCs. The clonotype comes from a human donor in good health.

CDR3 DNA sequence: TGTGCCAGCAGTTTCACGACAGGGAACACTGAAGCTTTCTTT. It translates to CASSFTTGNTEAFF. The V call is TRBV27, the J call TRBJ1-1; tentatively, D is TRBD1 (6 bases). V shed 3 bases and J shed 1 base, with 9 bases lying between them. Per germline, CDR1 MNHEY and CDR2 SMNVEV (reference sequence). This CDR3 is built from 14 residues.